One sample yielded the 16 T cell receptor beta chains listed below, sequenced in a study of CD8 T cells in ankylosing spondylitis. TCRdb re-analysed the 5' RACE reads in MiXCR, keeping a single row per CDR3 protein. The sample has 270,000 or so distinct CDR3 sequences, 18% seen once. Material for sequencing was blood, either unsorted or a sorted T cell fraction (not recorded which). The receptors derive from a male donor with ankylosing spondylitis or in good health (not recorded which).

This clonotype showed up just a few times. The chain is built from TRBV20-1 and TRBJ1-1, with D maybe TRBD1 (5 bases). Trimming removed 3 bases from V and 3 bases from J, with 14 bases in between. CDR1 is DFQATT, CDR2 SNEGSKA, per germline (reference sequence). This CDR3 region has 14 residues. The CDR3 reads CSARAWGADTEAFF. The CDR3 DNA sequence: TGCAGTGCTAGGGCATGGGGCGCAGACACTGAAGCTTTCTTT.

This clonotype was counted at least ten times. The chain joins TRBV5-5 to TRBJ2-7; D not resolved. V lost 4 bases to trimming and J lost 2 bases, with 7 bases between them. The CDR3 runs 12 residues. Germline V gives CDR1 SGHKS, CDR2 YYEKEE (reference sequence). Here the CDR3 reads CASSAIPYEQYF. The CDR3 DNA follows: TGTGCCAGCAGCGCGATACCCTACGAGCAGTACTTC.

This chain joins TRBV7-2 and TRBJ1-2, with TRBD1 matching over 8 bases. The trim removed 0 bases at V and 3 bases at J, leaving 21 bases unmatched. Per germline, CDR1 SGHTA and CDR2 FQGNSA. The CDR3 totals 21 residues. The CDR3 reads CASSLAPPHSSAGGEDYGYTF. For the CDR3, the DNA is TGTGCCAGCAGCTTAGCGCCCCCTCATAGCAGTGCAGGGGGCGAAGACTATGGCTACACCTTC.

V and J are TRBV7-9 and TRBJ1-5; 7 nucleotides line up with TRBD1. Germline values: CDR1 SEHNR, CDR2 FQNEAQ (reference sequence). The CDR3 consists of 15 residues. The V segment lost 1 base and the J segment 7 bases; nucleotides outside the gene matches: 7. CDR3 sequence: CASSLEGALGQPQHF. CDR3 bases: TGTGCCAGCAGCTTAGAGGGGGCATTGGGACAGCCCCAGCATTTT. The whole variable domain, remainder taken from reference TRBV7-9 and TRBJ1-5, is DTGVSQNPRHKITKRGQNVTFRCDPISEHNRLYWYRQTLGQGPEFLTYFQNEAQLEKSRLLSDRFSAERPKGSFSTLEIQRTEQGDSAMYLCASSLEGALGQPQHFGDGTRLSIL.

This clonotype was seen at least ten times. The chain links TRBV6-1 to TRBJ2-1; no reliable D call. V lost 7 bases to trimming and J lost 4 bases, with 11 bases between them. The CDR3 runs to 13 residues. Germline-derived CDR1 and CDR2 are MNHNS and SASEGT. CDR3 amino acids: CASTSTEYNEQFF. As DNA, the CDR3 is TGTGCCAGCACCTCCACAGAGTACAATGAGCAGTTCTTC.

The chain employs TRBV4-3 and TRBJ2-1; 12 bases are shared with TRBD2. Germline V lookup: CDR1 LGHNA, CDR2 YSLEER. CDR3 length: 17 residues. Trimming removed 1 base from V and 7 bases from J; junction bases left unmatched: 8. The chain's CDR3 is CASSQGLAGVAGNEQFF. In nucleotides, the CDR3 is TGCGCCAGCAGCCAAGGACTAGCGGGGGTTGCAGGGAATGAGCAGTTCTTC.

V and J are TRBV11-2 and TRBJ2-2, with D hard to call. The CDR3 totals 15 residues. The germline V gene has CDR1 SGHAT and CDR2 FQNNGV. V lost 6 bases and J lost 0, with 11 bases in between. For the CDR3, the DNA is TGTGCCAGCAGTTCGCAAGACGCGAACACCGGGGAGCTGTTTTTT. Protein: CASSSQDANTGELFF. Variable domain in full (rest from reference TRBV11-2 and TRBJ2-2): EAGVAQSPRYKIIEKRQSVAFWCNPISGHATLYWYQQILGQGPKLLIQFQNNGVVDDSQLPKDRFSAERLKGVDSTLKIQPAKLEDSAVYLCASSSQDANTGELFFGEGSRLTVL.

This clonotype was counted only a few times. This rearrangement joins TRBV7-9 to TRBJ1-1; TRBD1 might be the D (5 bases). The length of the CDR3 is 14 residues. Trimming took off 4 bases at V and 2 bases at J, with 11 bases between the two ends. Germline V gene sequence: CDR1 SEHNR, CDR2 FQNEAQ (reference sequence). CDR3 protein: CASSWVGDNTEAFF. CDR3 sequence (DNA): TGTGCCAGCAGCTGGGTGGGGGACAACACTGAAGCTTTCTTT.

The chain employs TRBV12-3 or TRBV12-4 and TRBJ2-7, with TRBD2 identical over 7 bases. The CDR3 sequence is 14 residues long. V lost 7 bases and J lost 0; bases outside the gene matches: 6. As DNA, the CDR3 is TGTGCCAGCACGACTAGCTCGCGCTCCTACGAGCAGTACTTC. Its translation is CASTTSSRSYEQYF.

V gene TRBV9 combines with J gene TRBJ2-1; 9 bases are shared with TRBD1. Per germline, CDR1 SGDLS and CDR2 YYNGEE. V was clipped by 2 bases and J by 12 bases; unmatched bases: 9. CDR3 length equals 14 residues. Here the CDR3 reads CASSVGQGISWQFF. The CDR3 DNA follows: TGTGCCAGCAGCGTTGGACAGGGGATTTCCTGGCAGTTCTTC.

In its sample, this clonotype was seen many times. The V call is TRBV18, the J call TRBJ2-1, with unresolved D. CDR3 length: 15 residues. V gave up 2 bases and J gave up 0 bases, with 8 bases separating them. Germline CDR1 KGHSH, CDR2 LQKENI. In nucleotides, the CDR3 is TGTGCCAGCTCACCAGGGGAAGGCTCCTACAATGAGCAGTTCTTC. The encoded protein is CASSPGEGSYNEQFF.

The chain employs TRBV4-1 and TRBJ2-7, with a weak D call TRBD2 (6 bases). The CDR3 has 16 residues. The V end was cut by 3 bases, the J end by 2 bases, with 17 bases between. The germline V gene encodes CDR1 MGHRA and CDR2 YSYEKL. The DNA of the CDR3 is TGCGCCAGCAGCCAGACGATGCTCGGGGGAGCCTACGAGCAGTACTTC. It specifies CASSQTMLGGAYEQYF.

The chain links TRBV5-1 to TRBJ1-2; maybe TRBD1 (5 bases). V was clipped by 0 bases and J by 6 bases, with 9 bases between them. Per germline, CDR1 SGHRS and CDR2 YFSETQ. The CDR3 is made up of 13 amino acids. In nucleotides, the CDR3 is TGCGCCAGCAGCTTGGACCCGGGGGATGGCTACACCTTC. Encoded protein: CASSLDPGDGYTF.

This clonotype was found a few times. J is TRBJ1-2 and V is TRBV25-1; no reliable D call. The CDR3 spans 12 residues. Germline assignment: CDR1 MGHDK and CDR2 SYGVNS. The germline V and J ends were trimmed by 7 bases and 3 bases, with 9 bases remaining between them. For the CDR3, the DNA is TGTGCCAGCATTGGGGAAGACTATGGCTACACCTTC. It specifies CASIGEDYGYTF.

V gene TRBV6-1 combines with J gene TRBJ1-5; D may be TRBD1 (5 bases). This CDR3 is 15 amino acids long. Germline values: CDR1 MNHNS, CDR2 SASEGT. Trimming pared 7 bases from V and 1 base from J, leaving 14 bases between. The CDR3 region is CASKPGQSSNQPQHF. The CDR3 nucleotides read TGTGCCAGCAAACCAGGACAATCAAGCAATCAGCCCCAGCATTTT.

This clonotype has a handful of counts. CDR3 in amino acids: CSVELAGGYEQYF. In DNA, the CDR3 is TGCAGCGTTGAACTAGCCGGGGGCTACGAGCAGTACTTC. The chain carries TRBV29-1 and TRBJ2-7; TRBD2 might be the D (6 bases). Germline V lookup: CDR1 SQVTM, CDR2 ANQGSEA. Between the trimmed V and J ends, which lost 2 bases and 3 bases, there was a span of 11 bases. The CDR3 runs 13 residues.